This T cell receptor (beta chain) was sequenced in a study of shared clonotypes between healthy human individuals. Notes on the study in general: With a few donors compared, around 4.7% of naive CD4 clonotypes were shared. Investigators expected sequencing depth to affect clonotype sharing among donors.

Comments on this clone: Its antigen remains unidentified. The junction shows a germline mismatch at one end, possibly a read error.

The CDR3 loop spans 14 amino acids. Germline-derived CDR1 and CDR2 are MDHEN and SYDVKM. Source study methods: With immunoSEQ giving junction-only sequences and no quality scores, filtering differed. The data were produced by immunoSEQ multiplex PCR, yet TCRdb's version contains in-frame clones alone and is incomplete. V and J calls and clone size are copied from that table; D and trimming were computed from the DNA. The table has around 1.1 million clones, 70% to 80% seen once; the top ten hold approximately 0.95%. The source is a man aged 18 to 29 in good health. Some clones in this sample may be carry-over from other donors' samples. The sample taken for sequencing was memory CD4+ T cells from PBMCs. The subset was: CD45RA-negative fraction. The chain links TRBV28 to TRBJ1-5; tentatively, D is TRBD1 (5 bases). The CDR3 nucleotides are TGTGCCAGCAGTTTTGTTGGGGGGAATCGGCCCCAACATTTT. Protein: CASSFVGGNRPQHF.